Below, 11 T cell receptor beta chains from the same sample are listed, as sequenced in a study of control samples from healthy donors and cancer patients. Using immunoSEQ multiplex PCR, the repertoire was profiled, and TCRdb retains in-frame clones only, with some absent. This sample yields 70,000 to 75,000 clones, of which 94% are seen a single time; 2.8% belongs to the top ten. The sequencing sample was made of blood. The receptors stem from a woman aged 30 to 39 in good health.

V and J are TRBV30 and TRBJ1-5, with TRBD1 matching over 9 bases. CDR1 GTSNPN and CDR2 SVGIG come from the germline V gene (reference sequence). The CDR3 spans 13 residues. The V segment lost 5 bases and the J segment 4 bases; nucleotides outside the gene matches: 3. The CDR3 coding sequence is TGTGCCTGGGCACAGGGGGCGAATCAGCCCCAGCATTTT. Translation: CAWAQGANQPQHF.

This clone was observed once. CDR3 DNA: TGTGCCAGCAGCTTAGAACAGGGCCCCTATGGCTACACCTTC. Its translation: CASSLEQGPYGYTF. V gene TRBV7-2 combines with J gene TRBJ1-2, with a weak D call TRBD1 (6 bases). This CDR3 comprises 14 residues. Per germline, CDR1 SGHTA and CDR2 FQGNSA. The V and J ends lost 1 base and 4 bases respectively, with 10 bases between them.

V is TRBV2 and J is TRBJ2-1; D gene ambiguous. From germline, CDR1 is SNHLY and CDR2 FYNNEI. This CDR3 has 11 amino acids. Trimming took 5 bases from V and 5 from J, leaving 4 bases between them. In nucleotides, the CDR3 is TGTGCCAGCAGTTTTGACAATGAGCAGTTCTTC. It is translated as CASSFDNEQFF.

The rearrangement links TRBV27 to TRBJ1-2; no definite D call. Trimming took off 3 bases at V and 0 bases at J, with 5 bases between the two ends. In germline, CDR1 is MNHEY, CDR2 SMNVEV (reference sequence). The CDR3 spans 13 residues. The CDR3, as DNA: TGTGCCAGCAGTTTGGCCGCTAACTATGGCTACACCTTC. Translation: CASSLAANYGYTF.

V and J are TRBV6-5 and TRBJ1-2; D not resolved. Germline V gene lookup returns CDR1 MNHEY and CDR2 SVGAGI. V lost 0 bases, J lost 6 bases, and 11 bases lay in between. The CDR3 extends over 14 amino acids. The CDR3 DNA follows: TGTGCCAGCAGTTACTCGATAGCTGGGGATGGCTACACCTTC. Amino acids: CASSYSIAGDGYTF.

CDR3 protein: CASSEGVAGYYGYTF. CDR3 DNA sequence: TGTGCCAGCAGTGAAGGTGTCGCAGGATACTATGGCTACACCTTC. This chain connects TRBV6-1 to TRBJ1-2; D unclear. With 1 base removed from V and 3 bases from J, the gap between germline ends came to 12 bases. There are 15 residues in the CDR3. CDR1 and CDR2 (germline): MNHNS, SASEGT.

The V call is TRBV9, the J call TRBJ2-1, with 8 bases matching TRBD2. This CDR3 contains 16 residues. CDR1 SGDLS and CDR2 YYNGEE come from the germline V gene. The V gene end was trimmed by 0 bases and the J gene end by 6 bases; junction bases not matched to a gene: 8. The CDR3 DNA reads as TGTGCCAGCAGCGTAGTGTCCAGCGGGGGTGTCAATGAGCAGTTCTTC. Protein: CASSVVSSGGVNEQFF.

This chain joins TRBV29-1 and TRBJ1-4, with D possibly being TRBD1 (6 bases). The germline V gene has CDR1 SQVTM and CDR2 ANQGSEA. V was cut by 0 bases and J by 8 bases, with 10 bases left in between. CDR3 length equals 13 residues. CDR3: CSVEEQGREKLFF. The CDR3 nucleotides are TGCAGCGTTGAAGAACAGGGACGGGAAAAACTGTTTTTT.

The chain combines TRBV21-1 with TRBJ2-2; the D segment call TRBD1 is taken from the table without a DNA check. TRBV21-1 is classified as a pseudogene. The CDR3 covers 17 residues. The CDR3, as DNA: TGTGCCAGCAGCAAGGATCGGGCAGGGCGTGGCACCGGGGAGCTGTTTTTT. This encodes CASSKDRAGRGTGELFF.

The J gene is TRBJ1-2, the V gene TRBV18, with D perhaps matching TRBD1 (6 bases). Trimming removed 5 bases from V and 2 bases from J, with 9 bases in between. CDR1 is KGHSH and CDR2 is LQKENI in the germline V gene. This CDR3 is 13 amino acids long. The CDR3 reads CASSTTGNYGYTF. CDR3 DNA: TGTGCCAGCTCAACAACAGGGAACTATGGCTACACCTTC. The entire variable domain, with the rest obtained from reference TRBV18 and TRBJ1-2, is as follows: NAGVMQNPRHLVRRRGQEARLRCSPMKGHSHVYWYRQLPEEGLKFMVYLQKENIIDESGMPKERFSAEFPKEGPSILRIQQVVRGDSAAYFCASSTTGNYGYTFGSGTRLTVV.

The chain combines TRBV24-1 with TRBJ1-2; no definite D call. The CDR3 length is 15 residues. Germline values: CDR1 KGHDR, CDR2 SFDVKD. V was cut by 9 bases and J by 6 bases, with 22 bases left in between. The CDR3 nucleotides are TGTGCCACCTCTTCGTCCGCGGCGGGTCAAAATGGCTACACCTTC. It encodes CATSSSAAGQNGYTF.